A single sample is the source of the 2 T cell receptor beta chains below, sequenced in a study of CD8 T cells in ankylosing spondylitis. From the 5' RACE reads, TCRdb called clonotypes with MiXCR, one entry per CDR3 protein. The profile shows about 240,000 distinct CDR3 sequences, around 9.2% of them singletons. The specimen sequenced was blood, either unsorted or a sorted T cell fraction (not recorded which). These TCRs come from a male donor with ankylosing spondylitis or in good health (not recorded which).

This clonotype showed up many times. CDR3 nucleotide sequence: TGTGCCAGCAGCGCCTCTCTAGTCGAGACCCAGTACTTC. Translating it yields CASSASLVETQYF. The chain uses TRBV12-3 or TRBV12-4 and TRBJ2-5; D is unclear. Trimming left V 6 bases short and J 5 bases short, with 13 bases between. The CDR3 is made up of 13 amino acids.

This clonotype was recorded at least ten times. This chain connects TRBV5-6 to TRBJ2-7; D remains unclear. This CDR3 contains 16 residues. Germline values: CDR1 SGHDT, CDR2 YYEEEE. V shed 1 base and J shed 0 bases, with 14 bases lying between them. DNA of the CDR3: TGTGCCAGCAGCTTGAGTGGGTCGGGCCTCTCCTACGAGCAGTACTTC. Amino acid sequence: CASSLSGSGLSYEQYF.